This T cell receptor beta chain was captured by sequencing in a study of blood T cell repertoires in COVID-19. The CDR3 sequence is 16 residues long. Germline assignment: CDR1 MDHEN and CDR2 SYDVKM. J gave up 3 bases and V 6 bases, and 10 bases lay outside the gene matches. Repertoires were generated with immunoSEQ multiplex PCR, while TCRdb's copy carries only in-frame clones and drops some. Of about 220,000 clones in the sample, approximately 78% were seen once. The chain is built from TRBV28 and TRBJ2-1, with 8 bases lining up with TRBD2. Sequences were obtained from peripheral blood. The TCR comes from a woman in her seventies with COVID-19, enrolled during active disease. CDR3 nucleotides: TGTGCCAGCAGGCCCGGAGGTAGCGGGAACTACAATGAGCAGTTCTTC. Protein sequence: CASRPGGSGNYNEQFF.